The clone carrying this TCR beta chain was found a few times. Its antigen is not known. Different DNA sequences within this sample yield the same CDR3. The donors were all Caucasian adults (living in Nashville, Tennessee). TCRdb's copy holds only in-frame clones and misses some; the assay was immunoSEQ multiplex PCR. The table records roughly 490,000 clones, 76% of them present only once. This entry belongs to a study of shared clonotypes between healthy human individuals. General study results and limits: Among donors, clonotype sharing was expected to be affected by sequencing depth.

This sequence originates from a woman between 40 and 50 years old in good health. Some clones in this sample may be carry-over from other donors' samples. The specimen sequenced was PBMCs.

DNA for the CDR3: TGTGCCAGCAGCTTGGGGCTAGCGGATCAAGAGACCCAGTACTTC. Translating it yields CASSLGLADQETQYF. The chain couples TRBV5-6 to TRBJ2-5; TRBD2 aligns across 7 bases. CDR1 is SGHDT, CDR2 YYEEEE, per germline. J gave up 2 bases and V 0 bases, and 4 bases lay outside the gene matches. The CDR3 has 15 amino acids.